This T cell receptor (beta chain) was found in a study of T cells in Graves' hyperthyroidism and ophthalmopathy. Overall study findings and caveats: A model of 13 V-J pairs discriminated ophthalmopathy from stable hyperthyroidism. Onset of ophthalmopathy came a median approximately 6.5 months after the model predicted it.

Exclusion criteria comprised uncontrolled infection, other autoimmune disease, pregnancy or lactation. Thyroid ultrasound and orbital computed tomography, with clinical symptoms and serum thyroxine and TRAb, informed diagnoses. Amplified TCR beta CDR3 regions derived from RNA transcripts. A set of HTBI primers served as the primers for a first-round RT-PCR of the TCR CDR3. MiXCR, applied by TCRdb to the multiplex PCR reads, yields one record per CDR3 protein. The sample carries about 660,000 distinct CDR3 sequences, just under 45% recorded once. This clonotype was observed once. Its target is unknown. With a much larger clone just one base away, this may be a read error. Sequencing was carried out using peripheral blood or thyroid tissue (not recorded which). The receptor comes from an adult man with Graves' disease, either hyperthyroidism or ophthalmopathy (not recorded which).

CDR3 loop: CASSPRGQEAQYF. The CDR3 coding sequence is TGTGCCAGCAGTCCCCGGGGGCAAGAGGCCCAGTACTTC. The V and J genes are TRBV2 and TRBJ2-5; D may be TRBD1 or TRBD2 (6 bases each). From germline, CDR1 is SNHLY and CDR2 FYNNEI. This CDR3 comprises 13 residues.